The 26 T cell receptor beta chains given below trace back to one sample, sequenced in a study of blood T cell repertoires in COVID-19. Assay: immunoSEQ multiplex PCR; the TCRdb copy retains only in-frame clones and omits some. Of some 250,000 clones in the sample, approximately 88% were seen once. The sequencing sample was made of peripheral blood. These receptors were taken from a man in his forties with acute or convalescent COVID-19.

CDR3: CASTRPTRDEQFF. CDR3 DNA: TGTGCCAGCACCCGACCTACCCGGGATGAGCAGTTCTTC. The gene calls are TRBV7-2 and TRBJ2-1; D is uncertain. The germline V gene has CDR1 SGHTA and CDR2 FQGNSA. V lost 7 bases to trimming and J lost 8 bases, with 15 bases between them. This CDR3 comprises 13 residues.

This chain joins TRBV19 and TRBJ1-2; D unresolved. The V and J ends lost 3 bases and 2 bases respectively, with 7 bases between them. CDR1 and CDR2 from the germline V gene are LNHDA and SQIVND (reference sequence). This CDR3 is 13 amino acids long. The CDR3 loop is CASSIDGNYGYTF. The CDR3, as DNA: TGTGCCAGTAGTATCGACGGGAACTATGGCTACACCTTC.

The chain links TRBV19 to TRBJ2-3; 10 bases are shared with TRBD1. The V segment lost 6 bases and the J segment 1 base; nucleotides outside the gene matches: 7. CDR1 and CDR2 from the germline V gene are LNHDA and SQIVND (reference sequence). The CDR3 is 16 residues long. This CDR3 reads CASSRLGTGGTDTQYF. For the CDR3, the DNA is TGTGCCAGTAGCCGGCTCGGGACAGGGGGCACAGATACGCAGTATTTT.

This chain links TRBV7-9 with TRBJ1-5; a possible D gene is TRBD1 (6 bases). The CDR3 length is 14 residues. V lost 1 base, J lost 7 bases, and 11 bases lay in between. From germline, CDR1 is SEHNR and CDR2 FQNEAQ (reference sequence). The CDR3 DNA follows: TGTGCCAGCAGCTTAGGCGGGGGGCGACAGCCCCAGCATTTT. Protein product: CASSLGGGRQPQHF.

This clone has only a few counts. CDR3 region: CASSQDLLAGVYEQYF. CDR3 in DNA: TGCGCCAGCAGCCAAGATTTACTAGCGGGAGTCTACGAGCAGTACTTC. This chain links TRBV4-1 with TRBJ2-7; 11 bases are a match to TRBD2. J was trimmed by 3 bases and V by 0 bases; bases with no gene match: 4. The CDR3 covers 16 residues. Germline V CDR1 and CDR2: MGHRA, YSYEKL.

V and J are TRBV29-1 and TRBJ1-5, with D possibly being TRBD1 (6 bases). The CDR3 spans 13 residues. V lost 5 bases and J 5 bases, leaving 13 bases between the germline ends. Per the germline V gene, CDR1 is SQVTM and CDR2 is ANQGSEA. CDR3 bases: TGCAGCGTTCTTGAAGGGGGGGATCAGCCCCAGCATTTT. Translation gives CSVLEGGDQPQHF.

The gene calls are TRBV20-1 and TRBJ2-7, with D maybe TRBD1 (6 bases). With 5 bases removed from V and 4 bases from J, the gap between germline ends came to 9 bases. The germline V gene has CDR1 DFQATT and CDR2 SNEGSKA (reference sequence). The CDR3 sequence is 11 residues long. The CDR3 loop reads CSAFRGYEQYF. Written as DNA, the CDR3 is TGCAGTGCTTTTAGGGGGTACGAGCAGTACTTC.

This chain uses TRBV19 with TRBJ1-2; D gene ambiguous. The length of the CDR3 is 13 residues. CDR1 and CDR2 (germline): LNHDA, SQIVND (reference sequence). The ends were cut back, 9 bases at V and 2 bases at J, with 13 bases in the middle. The CDR3 loop is CASAVQRNYGYTF. CDR3 in DNA: TGTGCCAGCGCAGTCCAGAGGAACTATGGCTACACCTTC.

The rearrangement uses TRBV5-1 and TRBJ2-1, with 7 positions matching TRBD1. Germline loops: CDR1 SGHRS, CDR2 YFSETQ. The junction had 5 bases not matched to a gene; V was cut back by 1 base and J by 10 bases. This CDR3 spans 13 amino acids. The CDR3 DNA is TGCGCCAGCAGCTTGAGAGGGGGCGGAGAGCAGTTCTTC. Translation gives CASSLRGGGEQFF.

This clone has only a few counts. This chain joins TRBV28 and TRBJ2-3, with 10 bases lining up with TRBD2. J lost 5 bases, V lost 11 bases, and 7 bases had no gene match. Per the germline V gene, CDR1 is MDHEN and CDR2 is SYDVKM. The CDR3 has 13 amino acids. For the CDR3, the DNA is TGTGCCGGGTCTAGCGGGAGTGGAGATACGCAGTATTTT. Amino acid sequence: CAGSSGSGDTQYF.

The chain has TRBV6-6 and TRBJ1-1; D gene uncertain. The V gene's germline CDR1 is MNHNY and CDR2 SVGAGI (reference sequence). The CDR3 is made up of 13 amino acids. V lost 3 bases and J 3 bases, leaving 8 bases between the germline ends. CDR3 region: CASSYGQDTEAFF. The CDR3 bases are TGTGCCAGCAGTTATGGGCAGGACACTGAAGCTTTCTTT.

This rearrangement joins TRBV5-4 to TRBJ2-3; no clear D. CDR1 and CDR2 from the germline V gene are SGHNT and YYREEE (reference sequence). The CDR3 extends over 15 amino acids. V gave up 1 base and J gave up 0 bases, with 9 bases separating them. The CDR3 region is CASSLTQTSTDTQYF. The DNA of the CDR3 is TGTGCCAGCAGCTTGACTCAGACTAGCACAGATACGCAGTATTTT.

This clone was counted only a few times. The chain combines TRBV27 with TRBJ1-2; tentative D call: TRBD1 (6 bases). Trimming removed 6 bases at V and 5 bases at J, with 16 bases between. This CDR3 is 14 amino acids long. Germline CDR1 and CDR2: MNHEY and SMNVEV (reference sequence). CDR3: CASSIPGQRYGYTF. The CDR3 nucleotides are TGTGCCAGCAGCATACCTGGACAGAGGTATGGCTACACCTTC.

The chain carries TRBV27 and TRBJ1-6; D gene unclear. The CDR3 is made up of 14 amino acids. Deletions cut 5 bases from V and 7 bases from J, with 12 bases between. Germline CDR1 reads MNHEY; CDR2 reads SMNVEV (reference sequence). The CDR3: CASSLRPQNSPLHF. The CDR3 DNA is TGTGCCAGCAGTCTACGCCCCCAAAATTCACCCCTCCACTTT.

This clone occurred once. V usage is TRBV24-1 and J usage is TRBJ2-5, with unresolved D. In germline, CDR1 is KGHDR, CDR2 SFDVKD. Between the trimmed V and J ends, which lost 3 bases and 5 bases, there was a span of 3 bases. The CDR3 has 11 amino acids. CDR3 DNA: TGTGCCACCAGTGATCGGGAGACCCAGTACTTC. Translation gives CATSDRETQYF.

This sequence joins TRBV5-1 and TRBJ1-4; D is undetermined. This CDR3 spans 14 amino acids. V lost 0 bases, J lost 3 bases, and 6 bases lay in between. CDR1 and CDR2 from the germline V gene are SGHRS and YFSETQ. The chain's CDR3 is CASSLGAPNEKLFF. As DNA, the CDR3 is TGCGCCAGCAGCTTGGGCGCACCTAATGAAAAACTGTTTTTT. The whole variable domain, filled in from reference TRBV5-1 and TRBJ1-4, reads KAGVTQTPRYLIKTRGQQVTLSCSPISGHRSVSWYQQTPGQGLQFLFEYFSETQRNKGNFPGRFSGRQFSNSRSEMNVSTLELGDSALYLCASSLGAPNEKLFFGSGTQLSVL.

The genes are TRBV6-5 and TRBJ1-5; D remains unclear. CDR1 MNHEY and CDR2 SVGAGI come from the germline V gene. The CDR3 consists of 14 residues. The V and J ends lost 0 bases and 4 bases respectively, with 7 bases between them. The DNA of the CDR3 is TGTGCCAGCAGTTACTCGTTTAGAAATCAGCCCCAGCATTTT. Translated: CASSYSFRNQPQHF.

The chain joins TRBV2 to TRBJ1-2, with 7 bases identical to TRBD1. Germline V gene data show CDR1 as SNHLY and CDR2 as FYNNEI. This CDR3 region has 13 residues. Unmatched junction bases numbered 10, after V lost 11 bases and J lost 4 bases. In nucleotides, the CDR3 is TGTGCCTCCACAGGGGATTCTGGCTATGGCTACACCTTC. Protein sequence: CASTGDSGYGYTF.

Note on this clone: Other nucleotide sequences in the sample specify the same CDR3. The CDR3 loop is CASSPGTSGRTGELFF. The CDR3 DNA sequence: TGTGCCAGCAGCCCAGGGACTAGCGGGCGCACCGGGGAGCTGTTTTTT. The V gene is TRBV5-4, the J gene TRBJ2-2, with 12 nucleotides matching TRBD2. The CDR3 is 16 residues long. Germline loops: CDR1 SGHNT, CDR2 YYREEE (reference sequence). Trimming removed 4 bases from V and 4 bases from J; junction bases left unmatched: 5.

CDR3: CASSFIGQGPEKLFF. For the CDR3, the DNA is TGTGCCAGCAGCTTCATCGGACAGGGACCAGAAAAACTGTTTTTT. The chain employs TRBV7-2 and TRBJ1-4; TRBD1 aligns across 8 bases. V was clipped by 3 bases and J by 8 bases; unmatched bases: 8. Germline CDR1 is SGHTA and CDR2 is FQGNSA. The CDR3 is 15 residues long.

This clone was observed many times. The J gene is TRBJ2-1, the V gene TRBV5-1; tentatively, D is TRBD1 (6 bases). The CDR3 length is 13 residues. The germline CDR1 and CDR2 sequences are SGHRS and YFSETQ. V shed 1 base and J shed 4 bases, with 6 bases lying between them. CDR3 in amino acids: CASSLQGYNEQFF. CDR3 nucleotide sequence: TGCGCCAGCAGCTTGCAGGGGTACAATGAGCAGTTCTTC. The complete variable domain, with remaining parts taken from reference TRBV5-1 and TRBJ2-1, reads KAGVTQTPRYLIKTRGQQVTLSCSPISGHRSVSWYQQTPGQGLQFLFEYFSETQRNKGNFPGRFSGRQFSNSRSEMNVSTLELGDSALYLCASSLQGYNEQFFGPGTRLTVL.

In this sample, this clone turned up a few times. The chain uses TRBV15 and TRBJ2-1; D unresolved. CDR1 and CDR2 (germline): LNHNV, YYDKDF (reference sequence). This CDR3 contains 16 residues. V dropped 1 base and J dropped 0 bases, with 10 bases sitting between them. The CDR3 DNA is TGTGCCACCAGCAGAGCCGGGTCGCTCTCCTACAATGAGCAGTTCTTC. Amino acids: CATSRAGSLSYNEQFF.

The gene calls are TRBV6-6 and TRBJ1-3, with TRBD1 identical over 7 bases. The CDR3 contains 15 residues. V was clipped by 3 bases and J by 2 bases; unmatched bases: 4. Germline V gene lookup returns CDR1 MNHNY and CDR2 SVGAGI (reference sequence). DNA for the CDR3: TGTGCCAGCAGTTATTCGACAGGGACTGGAAACACCATATATTTT. This gives the protein CASSYSTGTGNTIYF.

The rearrangement links TRBV6-5 to TRBJ1-3; the D gene is possibly TRBD1 (5 bases). The CDR3 sequence is 14 residues long. Trimming shortened V by 7 bases and J by 5 bases, and 15 bases separated the two germline ends. Germline lookup yields CDR1 MNHEY and CDR2 SVGAGI. CDR3 nucleotides: TGTGCCAGCATCGGGAGGGGCTGGAGAAACACCATATATTTT. Its translation: CASIGRGWRNTIYF.

The chain recombines TRBV7-9 with TRBJ1-2, with D uncertain. V was cut by 1 base and J by 8 bases, with 17 bases left in between. The CDR3 runs to 15 residues. Germline CDR1 and CDR2: SEHNR and FQNEAQ (reference sequence). The CDR3 nucleotides read TGTGCCAGCAGCTTAGGCCGGGAAGCGATAGGAGGCTACACCTTC. The encoded protein is CASSLGREAIGGYTF.

The chain employs TRBV30 and TRBJ2-1; 8 nucleotides agree with TRBD2. Per germline, CDR1 GTSNPN and CDR2 SVGIG (reference sequence). V dropped 3 bases and J dropped 2; count of bases not matched to a gene: 12. The CDR3 totals 17 residues. This CDR3 reads CAWSGRTGGPPYNEQFF. The CDR3 nucleotides read TGTGCCTGGAGCGGAAGGACGGGAGGGCCCCCCTACAATGAGCAGTTCTTC.